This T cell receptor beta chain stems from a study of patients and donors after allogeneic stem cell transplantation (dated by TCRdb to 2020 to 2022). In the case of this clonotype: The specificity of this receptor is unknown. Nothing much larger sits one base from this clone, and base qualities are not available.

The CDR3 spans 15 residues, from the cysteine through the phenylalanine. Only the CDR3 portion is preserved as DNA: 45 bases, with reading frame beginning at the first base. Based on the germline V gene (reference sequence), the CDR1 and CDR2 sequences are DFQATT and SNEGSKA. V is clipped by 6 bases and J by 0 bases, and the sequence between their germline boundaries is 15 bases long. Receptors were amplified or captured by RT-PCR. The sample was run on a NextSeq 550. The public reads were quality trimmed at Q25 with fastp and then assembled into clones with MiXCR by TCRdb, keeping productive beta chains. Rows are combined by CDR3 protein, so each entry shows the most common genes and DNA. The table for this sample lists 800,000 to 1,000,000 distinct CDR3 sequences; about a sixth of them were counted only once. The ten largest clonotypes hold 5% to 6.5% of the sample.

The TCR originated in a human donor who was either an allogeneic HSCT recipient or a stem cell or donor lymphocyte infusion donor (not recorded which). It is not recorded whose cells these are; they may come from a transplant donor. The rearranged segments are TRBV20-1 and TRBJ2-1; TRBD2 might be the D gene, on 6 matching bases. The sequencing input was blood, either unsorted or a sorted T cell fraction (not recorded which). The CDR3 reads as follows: CSAPPLAGSYNEQFF. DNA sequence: TGCAGTGCCCCACCACTAGCTGGCTCCTACAATGAGCAGTTCTTC.